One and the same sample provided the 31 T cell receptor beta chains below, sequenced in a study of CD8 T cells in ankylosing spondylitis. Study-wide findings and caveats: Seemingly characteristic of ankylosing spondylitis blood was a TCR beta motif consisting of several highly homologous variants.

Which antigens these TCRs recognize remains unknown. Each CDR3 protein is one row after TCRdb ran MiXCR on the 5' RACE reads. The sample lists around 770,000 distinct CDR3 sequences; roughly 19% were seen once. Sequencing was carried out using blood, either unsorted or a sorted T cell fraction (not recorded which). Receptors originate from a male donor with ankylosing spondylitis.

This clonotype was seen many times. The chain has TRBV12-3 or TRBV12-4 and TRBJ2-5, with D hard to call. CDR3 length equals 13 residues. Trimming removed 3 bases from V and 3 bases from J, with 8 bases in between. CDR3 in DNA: TGTGCCAGCAGTTTTGCTTTAGAAGAGACCCAGTACTTC. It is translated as CASSFALEETQYF.

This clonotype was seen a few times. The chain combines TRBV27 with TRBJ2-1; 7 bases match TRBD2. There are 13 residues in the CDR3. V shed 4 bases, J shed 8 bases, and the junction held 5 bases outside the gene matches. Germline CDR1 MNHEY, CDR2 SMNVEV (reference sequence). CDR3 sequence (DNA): TGTGCCAGCAGTTATGGGACTATATATGAGCAGTTCTTC. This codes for CASSYGTIYEQFF.

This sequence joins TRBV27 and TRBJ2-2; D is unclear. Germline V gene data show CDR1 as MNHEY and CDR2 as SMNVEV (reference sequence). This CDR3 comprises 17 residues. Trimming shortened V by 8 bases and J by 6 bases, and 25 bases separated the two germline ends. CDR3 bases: TGTGCCAGCCCGGCCATCCGGTTTCGTGGACGACCCGGGGAGCTGTTTTTT. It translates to CASPAIRFRGRPGELFF.

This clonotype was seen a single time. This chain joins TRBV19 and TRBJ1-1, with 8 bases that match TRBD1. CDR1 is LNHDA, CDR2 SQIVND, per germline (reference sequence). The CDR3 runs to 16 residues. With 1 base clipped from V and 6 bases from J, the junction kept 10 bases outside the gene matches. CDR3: CASSIAVDRAFPEAFF. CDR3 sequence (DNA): TGTGCCAGTAGTATAGCAGTGGACAGGGCGTTTCCTGAAGCTTTCTTT.

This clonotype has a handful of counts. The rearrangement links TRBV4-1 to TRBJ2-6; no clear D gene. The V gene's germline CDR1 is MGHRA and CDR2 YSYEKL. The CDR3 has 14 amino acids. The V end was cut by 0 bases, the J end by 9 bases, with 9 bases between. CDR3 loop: CASSQDGSRNVLTF. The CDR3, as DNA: TGCGCCAGCAGCCAAGATGGTTCCCGCAACGTCCTGACTTTC.

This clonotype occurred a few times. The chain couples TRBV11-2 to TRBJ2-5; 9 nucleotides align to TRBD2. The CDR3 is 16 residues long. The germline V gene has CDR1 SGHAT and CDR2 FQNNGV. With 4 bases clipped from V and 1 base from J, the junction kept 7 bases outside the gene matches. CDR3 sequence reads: CASSSILAGIQETQYF. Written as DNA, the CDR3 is TGTGCCAGCAGCTCTATCCTAGCGGGGATCCAAGAGACCCAGTACTTC.

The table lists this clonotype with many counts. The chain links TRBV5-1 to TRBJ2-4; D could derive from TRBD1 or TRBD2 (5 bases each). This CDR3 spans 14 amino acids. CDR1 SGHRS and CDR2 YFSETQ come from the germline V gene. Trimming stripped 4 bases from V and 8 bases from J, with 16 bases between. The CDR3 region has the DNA TGCGCCAGCAGCCAAGAGAGGGGTGTGGACATTCAGTACTTC. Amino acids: CASSQERGVDIQYF.

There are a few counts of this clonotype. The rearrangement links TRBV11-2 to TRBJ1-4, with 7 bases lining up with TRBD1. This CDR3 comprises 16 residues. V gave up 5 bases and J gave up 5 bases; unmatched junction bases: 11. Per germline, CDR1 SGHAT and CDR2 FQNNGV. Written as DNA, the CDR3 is TGTGCCAGCAGCCCGGAGGGGGCAGGACGGAATGAAAAACTGTTTTTT. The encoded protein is CASSPEGAGRNEKLFF.

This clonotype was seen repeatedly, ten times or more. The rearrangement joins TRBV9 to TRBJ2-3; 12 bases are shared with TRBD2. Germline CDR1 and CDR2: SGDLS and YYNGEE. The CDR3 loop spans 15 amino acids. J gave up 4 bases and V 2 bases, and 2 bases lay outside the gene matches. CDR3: CASSVSSGRADTQYF. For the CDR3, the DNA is TGTGCCAGCAGCGTTTCTAGCGGGAGGGCAGATACGCAGTATTTT.

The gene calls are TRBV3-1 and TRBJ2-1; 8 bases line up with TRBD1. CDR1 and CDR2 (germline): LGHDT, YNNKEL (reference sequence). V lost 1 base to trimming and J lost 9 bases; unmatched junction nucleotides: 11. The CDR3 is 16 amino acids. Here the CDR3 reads CASSQARQGAAGEQFF. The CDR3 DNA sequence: TGTGCCAGCAGCCAAGCTCGCCAGGGGGCGGCCGGTGAGCAGTTCTTC.

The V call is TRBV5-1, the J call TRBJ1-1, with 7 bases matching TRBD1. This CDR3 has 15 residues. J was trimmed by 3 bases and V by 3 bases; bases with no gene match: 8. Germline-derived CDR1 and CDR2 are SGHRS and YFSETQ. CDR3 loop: CASSSGQVGDTEAFF. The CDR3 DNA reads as TGCGCCAGCAGCTCCGGACAGGTGGGGGACACTGAAGCTTTCTTT.

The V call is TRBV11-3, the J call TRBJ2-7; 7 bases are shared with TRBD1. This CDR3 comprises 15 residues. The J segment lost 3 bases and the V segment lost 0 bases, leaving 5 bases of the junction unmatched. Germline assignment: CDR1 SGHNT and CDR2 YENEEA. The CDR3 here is CASSLEDRSHYEQYF. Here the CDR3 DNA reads TGTGCCAGCAGCTTAGAGGACAGGAGCCACTACGAGCAGTACTTC.

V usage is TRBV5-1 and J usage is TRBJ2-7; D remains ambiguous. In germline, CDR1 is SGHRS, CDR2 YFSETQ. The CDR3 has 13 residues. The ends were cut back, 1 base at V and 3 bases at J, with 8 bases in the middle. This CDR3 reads CASSLQGLYEQYF. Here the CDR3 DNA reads TGCGCCAGCAGCTTGCAAGGGCTCTACGAGCAGTACTTC.

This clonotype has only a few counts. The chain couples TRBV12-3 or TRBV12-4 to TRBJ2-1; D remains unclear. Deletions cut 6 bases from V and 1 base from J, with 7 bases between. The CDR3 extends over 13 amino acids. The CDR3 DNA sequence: TGTGCCAGCAGCATAACTTCCTACAATGAGCAGTTCTTC. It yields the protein CASSITSYNEQFF.

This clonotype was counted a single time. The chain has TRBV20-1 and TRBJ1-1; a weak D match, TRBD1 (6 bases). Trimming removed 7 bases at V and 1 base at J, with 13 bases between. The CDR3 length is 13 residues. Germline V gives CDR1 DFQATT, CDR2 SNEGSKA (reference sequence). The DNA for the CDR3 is TGCAGTGGTGGGGGCCCAGCGAACACTGAAGCTTTCTTT. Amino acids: CSGGGPANTEAFF.

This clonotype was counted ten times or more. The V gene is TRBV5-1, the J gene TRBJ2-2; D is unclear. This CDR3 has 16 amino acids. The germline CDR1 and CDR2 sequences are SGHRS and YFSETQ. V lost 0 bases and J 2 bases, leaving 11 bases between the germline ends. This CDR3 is CASSLVVGPNTGELFF. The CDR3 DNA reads TGCGCCAGCAGCTTGGTGGTCGGACCCAACACCGGGGAGCTGTTTTTT.

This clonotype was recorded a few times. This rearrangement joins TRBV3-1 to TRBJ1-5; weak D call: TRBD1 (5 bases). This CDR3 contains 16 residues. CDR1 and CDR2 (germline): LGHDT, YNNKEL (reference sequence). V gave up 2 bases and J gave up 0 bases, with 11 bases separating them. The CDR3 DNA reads TGTGCCAGCAGCCAATCCGGGGGGAGTAGCAATCAGCCCCAGCATTTT. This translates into CASSQSGGSSNQPQHF.

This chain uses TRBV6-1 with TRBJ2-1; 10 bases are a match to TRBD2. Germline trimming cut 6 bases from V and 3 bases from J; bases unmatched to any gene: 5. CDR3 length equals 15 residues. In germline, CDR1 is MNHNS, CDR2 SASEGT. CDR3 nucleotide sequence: TGTGCCAGCAGCCAGCGGGGGGGGCTCTACAATGAGCAGTTCTTC. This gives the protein CASSQRGGLYNEQFF.

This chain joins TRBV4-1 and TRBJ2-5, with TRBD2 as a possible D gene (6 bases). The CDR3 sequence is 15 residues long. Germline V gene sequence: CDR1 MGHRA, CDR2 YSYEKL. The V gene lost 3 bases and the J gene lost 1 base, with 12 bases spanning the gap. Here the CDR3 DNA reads TGCGCCAGCAGCCACTATGGGACTGGCCAAGAGACCCAGTACTTC. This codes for CASSHYGTGQETQYF.

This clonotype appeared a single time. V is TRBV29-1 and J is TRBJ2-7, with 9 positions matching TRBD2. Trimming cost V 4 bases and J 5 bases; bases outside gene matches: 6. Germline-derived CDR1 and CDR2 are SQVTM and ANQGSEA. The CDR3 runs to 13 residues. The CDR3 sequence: CSVGTSGPHEQYF. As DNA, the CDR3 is TGCAGCGTTGGTACTAGCGGGCCCCACGAGCAGTACTTC.

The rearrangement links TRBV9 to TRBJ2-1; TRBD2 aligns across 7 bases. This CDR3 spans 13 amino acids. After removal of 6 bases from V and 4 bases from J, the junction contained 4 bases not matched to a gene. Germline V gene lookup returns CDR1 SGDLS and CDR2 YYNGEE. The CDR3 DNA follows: TGTGCCAGCAACCCAGCGGGATACAATGAGCAGTTCTTC. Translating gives CASNPAGYNEQFF.

The CDR3 DNA is TGCGCCAGCAGCTTGGATCCCGTTAACTATGGCTACACCTTC. Encoded protein: CASSLDPVNYGYTF. The rearrangement links TRBV5-1 to TRBJ1-2; D is undetermined. CDR3 length: 14 residues. In germline, CDR1 is SGHRS, CDR2 YFSETQ. The V end lost 0 bases, the J end lost 1 base, and 7 bases lay between the germline ends.

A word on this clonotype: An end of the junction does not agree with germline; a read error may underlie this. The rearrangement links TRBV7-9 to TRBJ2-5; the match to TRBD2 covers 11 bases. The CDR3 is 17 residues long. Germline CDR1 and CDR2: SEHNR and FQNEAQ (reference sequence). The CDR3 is CASSPPGLADPQATQYF. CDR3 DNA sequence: TGTGCCAGCAGCCCCCCGGGACTAGCGGACCCCCAAGCGACCCAGTACTTC.

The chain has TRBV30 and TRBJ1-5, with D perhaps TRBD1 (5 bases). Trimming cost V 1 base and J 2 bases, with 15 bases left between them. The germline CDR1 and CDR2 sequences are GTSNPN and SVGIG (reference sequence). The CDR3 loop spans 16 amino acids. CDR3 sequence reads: CAWSGGHGTGNQPQHF. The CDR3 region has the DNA TGTGCCTGGAGTGGGGGTCATGGGACGGGCAATCAGCCCCAGCATTTT.

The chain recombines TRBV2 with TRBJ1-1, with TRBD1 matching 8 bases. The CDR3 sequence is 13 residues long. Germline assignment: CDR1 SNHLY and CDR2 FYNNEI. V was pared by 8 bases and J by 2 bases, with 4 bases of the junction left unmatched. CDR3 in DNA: TGTGCCAGCGCGGGACAGGAAAACACTGAAGCTTTCTTT. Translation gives CASAGQENTEAFF.

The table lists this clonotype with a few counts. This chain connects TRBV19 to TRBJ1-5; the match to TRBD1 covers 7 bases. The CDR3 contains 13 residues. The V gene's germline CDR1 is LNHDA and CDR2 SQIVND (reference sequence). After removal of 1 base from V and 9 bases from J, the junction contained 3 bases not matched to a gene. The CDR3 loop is CASSIAGGMPQHF. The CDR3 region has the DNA TGTGCCAGTAGTATAGCAGGGGGTATGCCCCAGCATTTT.

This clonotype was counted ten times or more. CDR3 loop: CASRREREGLYEQYF. CDR3 in DNA: TGTGCCAGCAGAAGGGAGCGGGAGGGCCTTTACGAGCAGTACTTC. The chain employs TRBV12-3 or TRBV12-4 and TRBJ2-7; 10 bases map to TRBD2. Losses at the gene ends were 6 bases for V and 4 bases for J; bases not matched to a gene: 9. The CDR3 is 15 residues long.

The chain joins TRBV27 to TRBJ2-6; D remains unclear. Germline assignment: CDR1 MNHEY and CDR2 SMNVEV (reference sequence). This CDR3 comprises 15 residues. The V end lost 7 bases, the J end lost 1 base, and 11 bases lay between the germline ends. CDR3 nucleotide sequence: TGTGCCAGCACCCCTTTGGGATCTGGGGCCAACGTCCTGACTTTC. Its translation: CASTPLGSGANVLTF.

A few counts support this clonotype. The CDR3 DNA is TGTGCCAGCAGCTCCCCGGGGGTTACCGGGGAGCTGTTTTTT. Protein: CASSSPGVTGELFF. The chain is built from TRBV5-6 and TRBJ2-2, with D perhaps matching TRBD2 (6 bases). This CDR3 is built from 14 residues. Deletions cut 3 bases from V and 5 bases from J, with 11 bases between. The germline V gene has CDR1 SGHDT and CDR2 YYEEEE.

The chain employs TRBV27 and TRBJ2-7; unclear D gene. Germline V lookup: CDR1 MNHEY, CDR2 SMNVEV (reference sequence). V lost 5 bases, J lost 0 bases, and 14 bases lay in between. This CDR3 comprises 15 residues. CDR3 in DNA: TGTGCCAGCAGTCCCGAAATGGGAAGCTCCTACGAGCAGTACTTC. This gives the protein CASSPEMGSSYEQYF.

In DNA, the CDR3 is TGTGCCAGCAAACGGAGTAATACTGAAGCTTTCTTT. Translated, it gives CASKRSNTEAFF. The rearrangement uses TRBV2 and TRBJ1-1; unclear D gene. This CDR3 contains 12 residues. Germline values: CDR1 SNHLY, CDR2 FYNNEI. Between the trimmed V and J ends, which lost 7 bases and 5 bases, there was a span of 11 bases.